This T cell receptor (beta chain) was documented in a study of molecular identifiers for immune sequencing clone quantification. Whole-study context: Replicates partitioned RNA from about 20,000 or 100,000 naive CD8 cells into five parts, sequencing four.

Turning to this clonotype: Its cognate antigen is unknown.

Deletions cut 8 bases from V and 8 bases from J, with 20 bases between. This CDR3 is 15 amino acids long. TCRdb independently ran MiXCR on the PCR reads; one entry per CDR3 protein. The sample carries about half a million distinct CDR3 sequences, 20% to 25% recorded once. Findings of the study overall: Clone sizes could be underestimated for highly expanded clones when identical TCR molecules share a barcode. Spiked-in Jurkat TCR RNA corresponding to one cell was reported as detectable against over 900,000 naive cells. Clones carrying above 20 RNA copies accounted for over 97% of effector molecules, under 1% in naive cells.

Sequencing input: naive CD8+ T cells from blood, with Jurkat cell RNA spiked in. Noted subset: FACS-sorted CD8+CD4-CCR7+CD45RA+ naive T cells. The chain is built from TRBV5-3 and TRBJ2-6; D uncertain. TRBV5-3 is an ORF; its function is uncertain. This TCR was recovered from a human donor in good health. Some libraries in this study had Jurkat cell RNA spiked in. The CDR3 protein is CASSRFSAETNVLTF. For the CDR3, the DNA is TGTGCCAGCAGCCGATTCTCCGCTGAGACCAACGTCCTGACTTTC.